Presented here are 24 T cell receptor beta chains from one specimen sequenced in a study of blood T cell repertoires in COVID-19. The repertoire was sequenced with immunoSEQ multiplex PCR; TCRdb's copy has only in-frame clones and lacks some. The data contain some 200,000 clones, roughly 90% of them singletons. The sequencing sample was made of peripheral blood. The receptor set was obtained from a man between 65 and 85 years old with acute or convalescent COVID-19.

This sequence joins TRBV11-1 and TRBJ1-1; D is undetermined. Trimming pared 5 bases from V and 8 bases from J, leaving 9 bases between. Germline loops: CDR1 SGHAT, CDR2 FQDESV (reference sequence). The CDR3 is made up of 11 amino acids. CDR3 coding DNA: TGTGCCAGCAGCCGCGGTGTCGAAGCTTTCTTT. Its protein product is CASSRGVEAFF.

The rearrangement joins TRBV18 to TRBJ2-7; 10 nucleotides line up with TRBD2. Germline V gene sequence: CDR1 KGHSH, CDR2 LQKENI. The junction had 9 bases not matched to a gene; V was cut back by 6 bases and J by 4 bases. The CDR3 contains 15 residues. CDR3 sequence: CASSSGLAVGYEQYF. DNA of the CDR3: TGTGCCAGCTCCTCTGGACTAGCGGTCGGTTACGAGCAGTACTTC.

This clone showed up just a few times. The chain couples TRBV5-1 to TRBJ2-3, with D maybe TRBD2 (6 bases). The CDR3 is made up of 15 amino acids. Germline V gives CDR1 SGHRS, CDR2 YFSETQ. Trimming pared 5 bases from V and 0 bases from J, leaving 13 bases between. The chain's CDR3 is CASRVAGLSTDTQYF. CDR3 DNA sequence: TGCGCCAGCAGGGTGGCGGGATTAAGCACAGATACGCAGTATTTT.

The V gene is TRBV10-3, the J gene TRBJ1-1; possibly TRBD1 for D (5 bases). This CDR3 has 14 residues. Per the germline V gene, CDR1 is ENHRY and CDR2 is SYGVKD. The V end was cut by 8 bases, the J end by 7 bases, with 20 bases between. CDR3 amino acids: CAISLGGERGEAFF. In DNA, the CDR3 is TGTGCCATCTCTTTGGGAGGGGAGAGAGGTGAAGCTTTCTTT.

This chain connects TRBV21-1 to TRBJ1-1. TRBV21-1 is designated a pseudogene. The CDR3 covers 16 residues. DNA of the CDR3: TGTGCCAGCAGCACTGTGGGTTTGGGGGAGGACACTGAAGCTTTCTTT. Amino acid sequence: CASSTVGLGEDTEAFF.

CDR3 coding DNA: TGTGCCAGTCTGGGACAGTCAGTTTTTAGCAATCAGCCCCAGCATTTT. Its translation: CASLGQSVFSNQPQHF. The chain has TRBV19 and TRBJ1-5; 7 bases align to TRBD1. Looked up from germline, CDR1 is LNHDA and CDR2 is SQIVND (reference sequence). CDR3 length: 16 residues. The V gene end was trimmed by 8 bases and the J gene end by 0 bases; junction bases not matched to a gene: 10. The full variable domain, rest sourced from reference TRBV19 and TRBJ1-5, is DGGITQSPKYLFRKEGQNVTLSCEQNLNHDAMYWYRQDPGQGLRLIYYSQIVNDFQKGDIAEGYSVSREKKESFPLTVTSAQKNPTAFYLCASLGQSVFSNQPQHFGDGTRLSIL.

The rearrangement uses TRBV27 and TRBJ1-5, with 9 bases matching TRBD1. This CDR3 has 15 residues. V lost 6 bases and J lost 3; bases outside the gene matches: 6. The V gene's germline CDR1 is MNHEY and CDR2 SMNVEV (reference sequence). The DNA for the CDR3 is TGTGCCAGCAGAGGGGACAGGGCGGCCAATCAGCCCCAGCATTTT. Its translation is CASRGDRAANQPQHF.

The CDR3 spells CSAKNGDWFF. The CDR3 DNA reads as TGCAGTGCAAAAAACGGGGATTGGTTCTTC. The rearrangement joins TRBV20-1 to TRBJ2-1; maybe TRBD2 (5 bases). V shed 6 bases and J shed 15 bases, with 15 bases lying between them. Germline CDR1 DFQATT, CDR2 SNEGSKA (reference sequence). The CDR3 runs 10 residues.

This chain joins TRBV6-5 and TRBJ1-1; D gene uncertain. CDR1 MNHEY and CDR2 SVGAGI come from the germline V gene. The CDR3 is made up of 13 amino acids. Trimming stripped 3 bases from V and 7 bases from J, with 12 bases between. The CDR3 reads CASSYSSRFEAFF. CDR3 DNA: TGTGCCAGCAGTTATAGTTCCCGATTTGAAGCTTTCTTT.

The rearrangement links TRBV6-2 or TRBV6-3 to TRBJ2-1; TRBD2 agrees at 8 bases. There are 15 residues in the CDR3. Germline CDR1 and CDR2: MNHEY and SVGEGT. V shed 5 bases and J 4 bases; nucleotides not matched to a gene: 7. This CDR3 reads CASSQQAGDYNEQFF. CDR3 DNA: TGTGCCAGCAGTCAACAAGCGGGAGATTACAATGAGCAGTTCTTC.

This clone was detected only once. This chain uses TRBV28 with TRBJ1-1; 7 nucleotides agree with TRBD1. The germline CDR1 and CDR2 sequences are MDHEN and SYDVKM. V lost 0 bases to trimming and J lost 3 bases; unmatched junction nucleotides: 7. The CDR3 extends over 16 amino acids. The CDR3 DNA reads TGTGCCAGCAGTTTATGGGGAGACAGGGCGGACACTGAAGCTTTCTTT. Protein sequence: CASSLWGDRADTEAFF.

The J gene is TRBJ1-1, the V gene TRBV29-1; D uncertain. Trimming pared 5 bases from V and 0 bases from J, leaving 7 bases between. The CDR3 length is 12 residues. Germline lookup yields CDR1 SQVTM and CDR2 ANQGSEA. For the CDR3, the DNA is TGCAGCGTTCACGGTTTGAACACTGAAGCTTTCTTT. It encodes CSVHGLNTEAFF.

The chain recombines TRBV2 with TRBJ1-4, with 10 bases lining up with TRBD1. V shed 6 bases and J 7 bases; nucleotides not matched to a gene: 5. CDR3 length equals 14 residues. Germline CDR1 is SNHLY and CDR2 is FYNNEI. The CDR3 sequence: CASSDRGLAEKLFF. Here the CDR3 DNA reads TGTGCCAGCAGCGACAGGGGGCTTGCTGAAAAACTGTTTTTT.

V and J are TRBV27 and TRBJ2-2; 15 bases agree with TRBD2. V gave up 3 bases and J gave up 5 bases; unmatched junction bases: 7. Germline lookup yields CDR1 MNHEY and CDR2 SMNVEV (reference sequence). CDR3 size: 18 residues. CDR3 amino acids: CASSFLWGLAGGTGELFF. In DNA form, the CDR3 reads TGTGCCAGCAGTTTCCTCTGGGGACTAGCGGGAGGAACCGGGGAGCTGTTTTTT.

The chain combines TRBV3-1 (or the pseudogene TRBV3-2) with TRBJ1-6; TRBD1 matches 7 bases. Trimming at V came to 3 bases and at J to 7 bases, leaving 3 bases not matched to a gene. Germline V gene sequence: CDR1 LGHDT, CDR2 YNNKEL (reference sequence). The CDR3 is made up of 14 amino acids. The CDR3 is CASSQGQLNSPLHF. The DNA of the CDR3 is TGTGCCAGCAGCCAGGGACAGCTAAATTCACCCCTCCACTTT.

The chain recombines TRBV5-1 with TRBJ1-1; TRBD1 agrees at 9 bases. Germline loops: CDR1 SGHRS, CDR2 YFSETQ. Trimming removed 4 bases from V and 6 bases from J; junction bases left unmatched: 7. This CDR3 is 14 amino acids long. CDR3 protein: CASSIGTGLSEAFF. The CDR3 DNA reads as TGCGCCAGCAGCATCGGGACAGGGTTGTCTGAAGCTTTCTTT.

This chain joins TRBV24-1 and TRBJ2-5, with 7 bases fitting TRBD1. The germline V gene has CDR1 KGHDR and CDR2 SFDVKD. This CDR3 contains 13 residues. The ends lost 7 bases at V and 5 bases at J; junction bases unmatched: 6. CDR3 protein: CATRGQGEETQYF. As DNA, the CDR3 is TGTGCCACCAGGGGGCAGGGGGAGGAGACCCAGTACTTC.

The chain employs TRBV6-4 and TRBJ2-3; a weak D match, TRBD2 (5 bases). CDR1 and CDR2 from the germline V gene are MRHNA and SNTAGT. The CDR3 extends over 13 amino acids. Deletions cut 5 bases from V and 3 bases from J, with 9 bases between. The CDR3 here is CASSRGETDTQYF. The CDR3 bases are TGTGCCAGCAGTCGTGGGGAGACAGATACGCAGTATTTT.

This chain links TRBV3-1 (or the pseudogene TRBV3-2) with TRBJ2-5, with D unclear. V gave up 0 bases and J gave up 6 bases, with 5 bases separating them. CDR3 length: 12 amino acids. From germline, CDR1 is LGHDT and CDR2 YNNKEL (reference sequence). The DNA for the CDR3 is TGTGCCAGCAGCCAAGAGGAGAAGACCCAGTACTTC. It yields the protein CASSQEEKTQYF.

This sequence joins TRBV14 and TRBJ2-2; maybe TRBD1 (6 bases). This CDR3 is built from 16 residues. V lost 0 bases, J lost 3 bases, and 11 bases lay in between. Germline values: CDR1 SGHDN, CDR2 FVKESK. The CDR3 sequence is CASSQEVRGYTGELFF. As DNA, the CDR3 is TGTGCCAGCAGCCAAGAGGTCAGGGGCTACACCGGGGAGCTGTTTTTT.

This chain joins TRBV7-9 and TRBJ2-3; D is perhaps TRBD2 (6 bases). CDR3 length: 14 amino acids. Trimming cost V 1 base and J 4 bases, with 9 bases left between them. Germline V CDR1 and CDR2: SEHNR, FQNEAQ (reference sequence). CDR3 amino acids: CASSLGRGPDTQYF. CDR3 bases: TGTGCCAGCAGCTTAGGGCGGGGCCCAGATACGCAGTATTTT.

The rearrangement uses TRBV28 and TRBJ2-1; TRBD2 agrees at 12 bases. V lost 6 bases to trimming and J lost 6 bases; unmatched junction nucleotides: 9. This CDR3 region has 16 residues. Germline CDR1 MDHEN, CDR2 SYDVKM. The CDR3 here is CASSPRLAGASNEQFF. The CDR3 DNA is TGTGCCAGCAGCCCCAGACTAGCGGGAGCCAGCAATGAGCAGTTCTTC.

J is TRBJ2-5 and V is TRBV5-1, with a tentative D call TRBD1 (6 bases). Germline V gives CDR1 SGHRS, CDR2 YFSETQ. This CDR3 has 13 amino acids. Between the trimmed V and J ends, which lost 4 bases and 7 bases, there was a span of 14 bases. The DNA of the CDR3 is TGCGCCAGCAGCAACTACAGGGATGGGACCCAGTACTTC. It encodes CASSNYRDGTQYF.

This sequence joins TRBV11-2 and TRBJ1-1; D uncertain. The CDR3 length is 16 residues. The germline CDR1 and CDR2 sequences are SGHAT and FQNNGV. V was pared by 0 bases and J by 3 bases, with 14 bases between. The CDR3 region is CASSLDLEGGYTEAFF. The CDR3 bases are TGTGCCAGCAGCTTAGATCTTGAGGGCGGGTACACTGAAGCTTTCTTT. The variable domain in full, with the rest retrieved from reference TRBV11-2 and TRBJ1-1, is EAGVAQSPRYKIIEKRQSVAFWCNPISGHATLYWYQQILGQGPKLLIQFQNNGVVDDSQLPKDRFSAERLKGVDSTLKIQPAKLEDSAVYLCASSLDLEGGYTEAFFGQGTRLTVV.